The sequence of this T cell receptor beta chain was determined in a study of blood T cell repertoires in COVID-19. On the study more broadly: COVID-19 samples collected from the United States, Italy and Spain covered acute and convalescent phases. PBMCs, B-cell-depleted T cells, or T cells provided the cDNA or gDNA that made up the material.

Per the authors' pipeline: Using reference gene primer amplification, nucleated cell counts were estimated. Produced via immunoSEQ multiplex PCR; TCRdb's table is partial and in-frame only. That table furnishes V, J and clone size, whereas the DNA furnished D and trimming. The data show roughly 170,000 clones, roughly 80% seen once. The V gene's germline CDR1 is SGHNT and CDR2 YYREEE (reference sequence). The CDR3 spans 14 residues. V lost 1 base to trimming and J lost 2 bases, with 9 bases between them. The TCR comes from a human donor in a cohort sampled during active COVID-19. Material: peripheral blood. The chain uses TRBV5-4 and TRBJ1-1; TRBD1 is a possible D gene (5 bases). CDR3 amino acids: CASSLSGPNTEAFF. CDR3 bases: TGTGCCAGCAGCTTGTCAGGGCCCAACACTGAAGCTTTCTTT.